The present T cell receptor beta chain was sequenced within a study of T cell responses to AZD1222 COVID-19 vaccine. Turning to the study itself: Recipients boosted at about 4 weeks or about 12 weeks are pooled.

Repertoires were generated with immunoSEQ multiplex PCR, while TCRdb's copy carries only in-frame clones and drops some. The sample includes around 180,000 clones, roughly nine tenths of them seen just once. Germline CDR1 reads LGHNA; CDR2 reads YSLEER. V was pared by 1 base and J by 5 bases, with 5 bases of the junction left unmatched. The CDR3 totals 15 residues. The sample consisted of peripheral blood, taken on day 0 of AZD1222 vaccination. J is TRBJ1-5 and V is TRBV4-3; 7 nucleotides match TRBD1. This sequence originates from an adult in good health. The CDR3 DNA reads as TGCGCCAGCAGCCAAGGGAGACAGGGTGATCAGCCCCAGCATTTT. Its translation: CASSQGRQGDQPQHF.